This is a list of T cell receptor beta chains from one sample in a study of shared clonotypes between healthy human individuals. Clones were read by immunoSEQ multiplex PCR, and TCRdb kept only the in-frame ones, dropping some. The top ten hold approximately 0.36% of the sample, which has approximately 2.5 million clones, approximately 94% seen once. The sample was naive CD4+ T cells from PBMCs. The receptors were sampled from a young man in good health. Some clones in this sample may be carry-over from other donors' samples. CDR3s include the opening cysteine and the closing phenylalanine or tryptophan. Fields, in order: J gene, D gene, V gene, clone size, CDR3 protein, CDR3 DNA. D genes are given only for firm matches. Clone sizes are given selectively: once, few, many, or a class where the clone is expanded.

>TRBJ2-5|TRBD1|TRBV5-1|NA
CASSVTGREETQYF
TGCGCCAGCAGCGTGACAGGGCGGGAAGAGACCCAGTACTTC
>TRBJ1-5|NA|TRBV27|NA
CASEIPRGECQPQHF
TGTGCCAGTGAAATCCCGCGGGGGGAGTGTCAGCCCCAGCATTTT
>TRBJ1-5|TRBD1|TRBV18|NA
CASSLGTGYDQPQHF
TGTGCCAGCTCATTGGGGACAGGGTATGATCAGCCCCAGCATTTT
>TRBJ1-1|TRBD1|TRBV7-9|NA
CASSLALGTGGSEAFF
TGTGCCAGCAGCTTAGCGTTGGGGACAGGGGGTTCTGAAGCTTTCTTT
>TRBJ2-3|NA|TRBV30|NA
CAWSRLPSSTDTQYF
TGTGCCTGGAGTAGACTGCCATCTAGCACAGATACGCAGTATTTT
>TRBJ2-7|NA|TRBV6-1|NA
CASSVVAVVDEQYF
TGTGCCAGCAGTGTCGTTGCGGTGGTTGACGAGCAGTACTTC
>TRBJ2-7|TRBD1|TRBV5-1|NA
CASSLVATGGLGEQYF
TGCGCCAGCAGCTTGGTAGCCACAGGGGGCTTGGGTGAGCAGTACTTC
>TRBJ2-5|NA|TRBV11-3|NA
CASSLSSLSKETQYF
TGTGCCAGCAGCTTGTCCTCTCTGAGTAAAGAGACCCAGTACTTC
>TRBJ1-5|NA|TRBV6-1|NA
CASRGGTKNQPQHF
TGTGCCAGCAGGGGGGGGACGAAAAATCAGCCCCAGCATTTT
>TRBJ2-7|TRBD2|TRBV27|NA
CASSQAGREGFREQYF
TGTGCCAGCAGTCAGGCGGGGCGGGAGGGCTTTCGCGAGCAGTACTTC
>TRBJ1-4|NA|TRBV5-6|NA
CASSLQGFEEKLFF
TGTGCCAGCAGCCTACAGGGTTTCGAAGAAAAACTGTTTTTT
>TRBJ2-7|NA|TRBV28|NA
CASSEGGTSYEQYF
TGTGCCAGCAGTGAGGGGGGGACTTCCTACGAGCAGTACTTC
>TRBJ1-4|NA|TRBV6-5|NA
CASRIRAVNEKLFF
TGTGCCAGCAGGATCAGGGCGGTCAATGAAAAACTGTTTTTT
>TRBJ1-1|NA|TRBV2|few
CASSERTVEAFF
TGTGCCAGCAGTGAAAGGACGGTTGAAGCTTTCTTT
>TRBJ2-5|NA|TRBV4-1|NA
CASSQVMIGETQYF
TGCGCCAGCAGCCAAGTTATGATCGGAGAGACCCAGTACTTC
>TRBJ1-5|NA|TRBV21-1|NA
CASSNRNTTQGCNQPQHF
TGTGCCAGCAGCAATCGGAATACTACCCAGGGGTGCAATCAGCCCCAGCATTTT
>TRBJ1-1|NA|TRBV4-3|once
CASSQEYGNTEAFF
TGCGCCAGCAGCCAAGAGTACGGGAATACTGAAGCTTTCTTT
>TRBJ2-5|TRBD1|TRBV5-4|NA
CASSTPRDSSQETQYF
TGTGCCAGCAGCACCCCCCGGGACAGCTCCCAAGAGACCCAGTACTTC
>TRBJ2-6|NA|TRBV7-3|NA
CASSSRANVLTF
TGTGCCAGCAGCTCGAGGGCCAACGTCCTGACTTTC
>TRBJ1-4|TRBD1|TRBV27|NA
CASSADRGIVEKLFF
TGTGCCAGCAGTGCCGACAGGGGGATTGTTGAAAAACTGTTTTTT
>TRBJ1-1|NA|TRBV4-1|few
CASSRGQNTNTEAFF
TGCGCCAGCAGCCGCGGACAGAATACCAACACTGAAGCTTTCTTT
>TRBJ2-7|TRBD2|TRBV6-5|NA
CASSTLLAGGNEQYF
TGTGCCAGCAGTACCTTACTAGCGGGAGGCAACGAGCAGTACTTC
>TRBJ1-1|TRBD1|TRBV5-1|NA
CASSGGGEGTEAFF
TGCGCCAGCAGCGGAGGGGGCGAGGGCACTGAAGCTTTCTTT
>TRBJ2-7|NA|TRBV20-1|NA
CSARGTYEQYF
TGCAGTGCTAGAGGAACCTACGAGCAGTACTTC
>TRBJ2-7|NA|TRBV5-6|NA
CASSLPVSGGAYEQYF
TGTGCCAGCAGCTTGCCGGTCTCAGGTGGTGCTTACGAGCAGTACTTC
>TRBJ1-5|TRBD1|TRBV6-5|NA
CASGGGGQPQHF
TGTGCCAGCGGGGGAGGGGGCCAGCCCCAGCATTTT
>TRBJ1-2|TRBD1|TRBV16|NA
CASSPRPPGQGNYGYTF
TGTGCCAGCAGCCCACGACCTCCGGGACAGGGAAACTATGGCTACACCTTC
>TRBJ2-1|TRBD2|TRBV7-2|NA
CASSISEREGQFF
TGTGCCAGCAGTATTTCGGAGAGGGAGGGGCAGTTCTTC
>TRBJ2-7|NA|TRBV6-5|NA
CASSRDSYEQYF
TGTGCCAGCAGCCGCGACAGTTACGAGCAGTACTTC
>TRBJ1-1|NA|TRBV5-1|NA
CASSLGDLNTEAFF
TGCGCCAGCTCACTAGGGGATTTGAACACTGAAGCTTTCTTT
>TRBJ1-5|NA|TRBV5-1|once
CASSLEGRSSNQPQHF
TGCGCCAGCAGCTTGGAGGGCAGGTCTAGCAATCAGCCCCAGCATTTT
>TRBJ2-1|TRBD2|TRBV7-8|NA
CASSLVAGGIYNEQFF
TGTGCCAGCAGCTTAGTTGCGGGGGGGATCTACAATGAGCAGTTCTTC
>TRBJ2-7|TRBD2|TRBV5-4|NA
CASSGGLAGAEQYF
TGTGCCAGCAGCGGAGGACTAGCGGGAGCCGAGCAGTACTTC
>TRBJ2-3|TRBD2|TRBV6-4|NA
CASSLAGGSTDTQYF
TGTGCCAGCAGTCTGGCGGGAGGGTCCACAGATACGCAGTATTTT
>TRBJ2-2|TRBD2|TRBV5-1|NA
CASSSGSGGYTGELFF
TGCGCCAGCAGCTCCGGGTCGGGGGGTTACACCGGGGAGCTGTTTTTT
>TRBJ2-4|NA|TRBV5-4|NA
CASSGGGQKNIQYF
TGTGCCAGCAGCGGAGGTGGACAGAAAAACATTCAGTACTTC
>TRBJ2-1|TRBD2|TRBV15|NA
CATAEAGAYNEQFF
TGTGCCACCGCAGAGGCGGGAGCCTACAATGAGCAGTTCTTC
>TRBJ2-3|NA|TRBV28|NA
CASSLPQAGTDTQYF
TGTGCCAGCAGTTTACCTCAGGCAGGGACAGATACGCAGTATTTT
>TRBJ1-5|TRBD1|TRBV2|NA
CASRSDRPDRPQHF
TGTGCCAGCAGATCGGACAGGCCTGACCGCCCCCAGCATTTT
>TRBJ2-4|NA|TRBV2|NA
CASSQGTTNIQYF
TGTGCCAGCAGCCAGGGGACTACGAACATTCAGTACTTC
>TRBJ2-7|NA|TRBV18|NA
CASSLGTRIYEQYF
TGTGCCAGCTCCCTGGGGACGCGGATCTACGAGCAGTACTTC
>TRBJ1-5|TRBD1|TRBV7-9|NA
CASSTVRGGAQHF
TGTGCCAGCAGCACAGTCAGGGGGGGAGCCCAGCATTTT
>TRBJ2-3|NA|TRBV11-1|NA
CASSSGRTSTDTQYF
TGTGCCAGCAGCTCAGGACGGACAAGCACAGATACGCAGTATTTT
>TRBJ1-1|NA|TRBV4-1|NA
CASSLFPVDQGTEAFF
TGCGCCAGCAGCCTTTTCCCGGTGGACCAGGGCACTGAAGCTTTCTTT
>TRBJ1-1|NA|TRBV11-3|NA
CASSPGPAFGAFF
TGTGCCAGCAGCCCGGGGCCGGCGTTTGGAGCTTTCTTT
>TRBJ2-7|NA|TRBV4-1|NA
CASSQVAEEQYF
TGCGCCAGCAGCCAAGTAGCGGAGGAGCAGTACTTC
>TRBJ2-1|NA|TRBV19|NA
CASSISGYYNEQFF
TGTGCCAGTAGTATTAGCGGCTACTACAATGAGCAGTTCTTC
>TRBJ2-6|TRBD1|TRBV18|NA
CASSPTGGTGANVLTF
TGTGCCAGCTCACCGACAGGGGGCACTGGGGCCAACGTCCTGACTTTC
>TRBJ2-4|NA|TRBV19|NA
CASIDSGGRSLYF
TGTGCCAGTATAGATTCGGGGGGCCGTTCCCTGTACTTC
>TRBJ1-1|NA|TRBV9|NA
CASTLTAANTEAFF
TGTGCCAGCACCCTGACGGCTGCGAACACTGAAGCTTTCTTT
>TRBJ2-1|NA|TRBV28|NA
CASRTGTYNEQFF
TGTGCCAGCAGAACAGGGACCTACAATGAGCAGTTCTTC
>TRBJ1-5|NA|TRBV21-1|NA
CASSKGGPPPRGVYSNQPQHF
TGTGCCAGCAGCAAAGGGGGACCGCCCCCACGCGGCGTATATAGCAATCAGCCCCAGCATTTT